Below, one T cell receptor (beta chain) is given with its context. Per the original data handling: Nucleated cell counts were estimated from reference gene primer amplification. Clones were sequenced by immunoSEQ multiplex PCR, and TCRdb holds only the in-frame ones, with some missing. D and trimming come from the DNA, and the V and J calls and clone size come from that table. The data show around 280,000 clones, around 87% seen once. With 0 bases removed from V and 3 bases from J, the gap between germline ends came to 15 bases. Looked up from germline, CDR1 is LNHNV and CDR2 is YYDKDF (reference sequence). This CDR3 is 17 amino acids long. The data originate from a study of blood T cell repertoires in COVID-19. Study summary: The analysed material was cDNA or gDNA that came from T cells, B-cell-depleted T cells, or PBMCs.

The rearrangement joins TRBV15 to TRBJ1-5; no definite D call. The receptor comes from a woman aged 18-29 years with acute COVID-19. Sequencing was performed on PBMCs or T cells enriched from blood (not recorded which). CDR3 loop: CATSRDRQAGTNQPQHF. CDR3 sequence (DNA): TGTGCCACCAGCAGAGATCGTCAGGCAGGTACCAATCAGCCCCAGCATTTT. Combining the CDR3 with reference TRBV15 and TRBJ1-5 gives the whole variable domain DAMVIQNPRYQVTQFGKPVTLSCSQTLNHNVMYWYQQKSSQAPKLLFHYYDKDFNNEADTPDNFQSRRPNTSFCFLDIRSPGLGDTAMYLCATSRDRQAGTNQPQHFGDGTRLSIL.